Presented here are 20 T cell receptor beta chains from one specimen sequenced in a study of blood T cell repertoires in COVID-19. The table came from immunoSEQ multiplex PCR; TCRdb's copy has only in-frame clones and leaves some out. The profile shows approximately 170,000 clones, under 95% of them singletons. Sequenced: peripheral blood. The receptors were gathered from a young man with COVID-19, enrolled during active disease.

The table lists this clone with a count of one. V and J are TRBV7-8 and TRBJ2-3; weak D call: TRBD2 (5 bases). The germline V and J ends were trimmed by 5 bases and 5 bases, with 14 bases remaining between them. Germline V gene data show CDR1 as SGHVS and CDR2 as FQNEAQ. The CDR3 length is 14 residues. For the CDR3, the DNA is TGTGCCAGCAGCCCCCGGGAACGAAGAGATACGCAGTATTTT. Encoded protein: CASSPRERRDTQYF. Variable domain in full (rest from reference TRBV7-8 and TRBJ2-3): GAGVSQSPRYKVAKRGQDVALRCDPISGHVSLFWYQQALGQGPEFLTYFQNEAQLDKSGLPSDRFFAERPEGSVSTLKIQRTQQEDSAVYLCASSPRERRDTQYFGPGTRLTVL.

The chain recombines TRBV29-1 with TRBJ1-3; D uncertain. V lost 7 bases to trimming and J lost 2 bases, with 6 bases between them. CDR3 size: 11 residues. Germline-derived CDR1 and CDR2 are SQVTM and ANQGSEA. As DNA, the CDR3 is TGCAGCGCCAGGACTGGAAACACCATATATTTT. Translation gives CSARTGNTIYF.

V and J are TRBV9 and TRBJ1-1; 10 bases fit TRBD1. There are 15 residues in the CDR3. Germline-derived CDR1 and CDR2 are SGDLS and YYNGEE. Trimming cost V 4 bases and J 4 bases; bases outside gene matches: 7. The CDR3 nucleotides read TGTGCCAGCAGCCATAGGACAGGGGGAGGCACTGAAGCTTTCTTT. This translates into CASSHRTGGGTEAFF. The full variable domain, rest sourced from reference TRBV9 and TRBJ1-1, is DSGVTQTPKHLITATGQRVTLRCSPRSGDLSVYWYQQSLDQGLQFLIQYYNGEERAKGNILERFSAQQFPDLHSELNLSSLELGDSALYFCASSHRTGGGTEAFFGQGTRLTVV.

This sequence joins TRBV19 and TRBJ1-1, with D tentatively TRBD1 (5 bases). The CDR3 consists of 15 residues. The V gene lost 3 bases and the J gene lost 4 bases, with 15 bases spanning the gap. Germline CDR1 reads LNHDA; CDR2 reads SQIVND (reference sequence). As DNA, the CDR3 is TGTGCCAGTAGTATCGGAGGGACCTATGGCACTGAAGCTTTCTTT. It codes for CASSIGGTYGTEAFF.

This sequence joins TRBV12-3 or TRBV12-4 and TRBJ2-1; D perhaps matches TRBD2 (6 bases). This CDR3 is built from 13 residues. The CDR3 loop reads CAVRRDSYNEQFF. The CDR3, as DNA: TGTGCGGTGAGGCGGGACTCCTACAATGAGCAGTTCTTC.

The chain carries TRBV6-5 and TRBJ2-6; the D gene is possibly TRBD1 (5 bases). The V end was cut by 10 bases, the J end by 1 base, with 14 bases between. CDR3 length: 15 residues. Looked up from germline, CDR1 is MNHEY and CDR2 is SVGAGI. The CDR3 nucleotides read TGTGCCACCTTACTGCCAGGGTCTGGGGCCAACGTCCTGACTTTC. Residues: CATLLPGSGANVLTF.

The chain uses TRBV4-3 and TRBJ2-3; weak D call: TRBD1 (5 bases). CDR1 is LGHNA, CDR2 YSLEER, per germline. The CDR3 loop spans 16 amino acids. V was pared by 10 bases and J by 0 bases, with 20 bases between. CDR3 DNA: TGCGCCACCTCGCCTGGACGGACAACTAGCACAGATACGCAGTATTTT. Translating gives CATSPGRTTSTDTQYF.

In DNA, the CDR3 is TGTGCCAGCAGCCTTAGCCCCACGGGCTCCTACGAGCAGTACTTC. Its translation is CASSLSPTGSYEQYF. The gene calls are TRBV11-2 and TRBJ2-7; D remains ambiguous. V was trimmed by 5 bases and J by 0 bases, leaving 14 bases between them. The CDR3 covers 15 residues. Germline CDR1 SGHAT, CDR2 FQNNGV.

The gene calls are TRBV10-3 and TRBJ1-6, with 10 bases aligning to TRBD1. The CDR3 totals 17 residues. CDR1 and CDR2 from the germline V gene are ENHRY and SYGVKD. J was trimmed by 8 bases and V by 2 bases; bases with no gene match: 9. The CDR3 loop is CAISERPPGQGYSPLHF. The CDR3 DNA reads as TGTGCCATCAGTGAGAGACCTCCGGGACAGGGGTATTCACCCCTCCACTTT.

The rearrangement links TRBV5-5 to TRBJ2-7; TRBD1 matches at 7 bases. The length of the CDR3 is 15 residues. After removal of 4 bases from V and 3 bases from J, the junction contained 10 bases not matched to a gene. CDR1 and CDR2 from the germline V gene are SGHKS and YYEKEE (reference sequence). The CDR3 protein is CASSKDRVYNYEQYF. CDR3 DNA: TGTGCCAGCAGCAAAGACAGGGTTTATAACTACGAGCAGTACTTC.

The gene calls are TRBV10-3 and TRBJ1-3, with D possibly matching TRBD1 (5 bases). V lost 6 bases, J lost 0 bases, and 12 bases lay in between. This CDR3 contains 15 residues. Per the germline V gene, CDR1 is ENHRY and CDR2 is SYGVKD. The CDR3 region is CAISPDSYSGNTIYF. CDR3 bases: TGTGCCATCAGCCCCGACAGCTACTCTGGAAACACCATATATTTT.

CDR3 sequence reads: CASTLSFDRYEQYF. In DNA form, the CDR3 reads TGTGCCAGCACTCTTAGCTTCGACAGATACGAGCAGTACTTC. V usage is TRBV7-2 and J usage is TRBJ2-7; weak D call: TRBD1 (5 bases). V was trimmed by 7 bases and J by 4 bases, leaving 17 bases between them. Germline CDR1 SGHTA, CDR2 FQGNSA. The CDR3 spans 14 residues.

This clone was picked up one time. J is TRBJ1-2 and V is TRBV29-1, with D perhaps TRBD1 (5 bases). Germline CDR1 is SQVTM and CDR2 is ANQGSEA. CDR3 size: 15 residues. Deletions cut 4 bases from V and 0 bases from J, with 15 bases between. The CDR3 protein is CSVVGLERSNYGYTF. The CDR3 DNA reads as TGCAGCGTTGTGGGACTCGAGCGTTCTAACTATGGCTACACCTTC.

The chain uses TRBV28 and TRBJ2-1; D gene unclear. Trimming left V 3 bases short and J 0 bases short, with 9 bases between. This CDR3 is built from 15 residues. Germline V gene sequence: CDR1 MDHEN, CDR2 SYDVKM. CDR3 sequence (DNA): TGTGCCAGCAGTTTTCACCGGAGCTCCTACAATGAGCAGTTCTTC. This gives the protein CASSFHRSSYNEQFF. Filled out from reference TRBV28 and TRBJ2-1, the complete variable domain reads DVKVTQSSRYLVKRTGEKVFLECVQDMDHENMFWYRQDPGLGLRLIYFSYDVKMKEKGDIPEGYSVSREKKERFSLILESASTNQTSMYLCASSFHRSSYNEQFFGPGTRLTVL.

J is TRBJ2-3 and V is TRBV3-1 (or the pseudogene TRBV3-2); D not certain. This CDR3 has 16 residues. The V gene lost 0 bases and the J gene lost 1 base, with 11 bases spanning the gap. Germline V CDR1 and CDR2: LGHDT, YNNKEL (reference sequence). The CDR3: CASSQDRSNRTDTQYF. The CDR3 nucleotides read TGTGCCAGCAGCCAAGATAGGAGCAACCGCACAGATACGCAGTATTTT.

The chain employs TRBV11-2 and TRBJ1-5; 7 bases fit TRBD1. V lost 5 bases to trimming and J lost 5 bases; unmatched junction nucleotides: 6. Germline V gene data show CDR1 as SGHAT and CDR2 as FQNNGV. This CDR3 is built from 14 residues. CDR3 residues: CASSRTGRDQPQHF. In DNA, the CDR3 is TGTGCCAGCAGCCGGACAGGCCGAGATCAGCCCCAGCATTTT.

DNA of the CDR3: TGTGCCAGCAGCTTAGGCGCGGGAGAGGTGCGAGAGACCCAGTACTTC. It is translated as CASSLGAGEVRETQYF. The chain has TRBV14 and TRBJ2-5, with 7 positions matching TRBD2. Germline V lookup: CDR1 SGHDN, CDR2 FVKESK. The junction had 13 bases not matched to a gene; V was cut back by 5 bases and J by 4 bases. This CDR3 has 16 residues.

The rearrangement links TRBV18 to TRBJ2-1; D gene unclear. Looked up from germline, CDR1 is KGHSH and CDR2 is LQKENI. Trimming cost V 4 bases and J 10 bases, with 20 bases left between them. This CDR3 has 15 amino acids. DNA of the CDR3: TGTGCCAGCTCACGTCAACACTATATCTTCGGAGAGCAGTTCTTC. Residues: CASSRQHYIFGEQFF.

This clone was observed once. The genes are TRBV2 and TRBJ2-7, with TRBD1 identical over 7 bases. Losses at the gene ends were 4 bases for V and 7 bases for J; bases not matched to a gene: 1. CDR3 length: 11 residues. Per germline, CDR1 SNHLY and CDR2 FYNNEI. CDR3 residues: CASSVTGEQYF. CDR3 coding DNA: TGTGCCAGCAGTGTGACAGGGGAGCAGTACTTC.

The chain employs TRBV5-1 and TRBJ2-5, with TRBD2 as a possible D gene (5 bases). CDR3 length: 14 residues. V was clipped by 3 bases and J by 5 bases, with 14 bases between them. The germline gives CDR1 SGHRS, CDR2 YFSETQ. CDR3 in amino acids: CASSWSNSGETQYF. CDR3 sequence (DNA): TGCGCCAGCAGCTGGAGTAACAGCGGCGAGACCCAGTACTTC.